This TCR beta chain was captured by sequencing in a study of blood T cell repertoires in COVID-19. The overall study: Donors in the United States, Italy and Spain gave samples during acute or convalescent COVID-19. Sample material is recorded as cDNA or gDNA derived from T cells, B-cell-depleted T cells, or PBMCs.

Participants were placed into cohorts based on the clinical history they reported. With 5 bases removed from V and 10 bases from J, the gap between germline ends came to 9 bases. The CDR3 has 12 amino acids. Authors' analysis steps: Estimation of nucleated cell counts relied on the amplification of reference gene primers. The table came from immunoSEQ multiplex PCR; TCRdb's copy has only in-frame clones and leaves some out. The V and J calls and clone size are taken from that table; D and trimming were inferred from the DNA. Of 200,000 to 250,000 clones detected, approximately 80% appear once; the ten largest clones hold around 4.7%.

The sample consisted of PBMCs or T cells enriched from blood (not recorded which). This TCR came from a man aged 25 to 40 with acute COVID-19. J is TRBJ1-6 and V is TRBV12-3 or TRBV12-4, with a possible D match to TRBD1 (5 bases). The CDR3 region has the DNA TGTGCCAGCAGTACCAGGGTATCACCCCTCCACTTT. It is translated as CASSTRVSPLHF.